The table lists the clone carrying this T cell receptor beta chain with a few counts. What it binds is not known. This sample stems from a study of liver allograft versus peripheral blood T cells. Study information: Transplanted-liver and recipient peripheral blood T cell receptor repertoires were compared. Whole-study findings and limits: Reported data describe T cell receptor repertoires within liver allografts as differing from those in peripheral blood.

Germline V lookup: CDR1 MNHEY, CDR2 SVGEGT. V was cut by 7 bases and J by 1 base, with 14 bases left in between. The CDR3 spans 14 residues. TCRdb used MiXCR to reprocess the reads, holding one entry per CDR3 protein. The sample shows approximately 2,800 distinct CDR3 sequences, roughly 14% of them seen only once. The receptor was isolated from a human patient who had a liver transplant. The T cells may come from the graft donor. The chain employs TRBV6-2 or TRBV6-3 and TRBJ2-7; D uncertain. CDR3 region: CASTPWLGSYEQYF. CDR3 DNA sequence: TGTGCCAGCACCCCCTGGTTAGGATCCTACGAGCAGTACTTC.